The present TCR beta chain was sequenced within a study of OX40 agonist ivuxolimab in advanced cancers. Study at large: Three patients responded partially, comprising one with hepatocellular carcinoma and two with cutaneous melanoma.

Trimming removed 10 bases at V and 6 bases at J, with 18 bases between. CDR3 length: 14 amino acids. The germline CDR1 and CDR2 sequences are LNHDA and SQIVND (reference sequence). General study results and limits: Among the lowest peripheral clonal expansion occurred in 0.1-3.0 mg/kg partial responders.

Here immunoSEQ multiplex PCR was the method, and the copy in TCRdb shows in-frame clones only, minus some. In the table there are 50,000 to 85,000 clones, around 85% of which are singletons. On this clone itself: Its antigen is not known.

This sample comprised CD4+ or CD8+ T cells sorted from blood, obtained in a trial of the OX40 agonist ivuxolimab. The chain links TRBV19 to TRBJ1-4; weak D call: TRBD1 (6 bases). This sequence originates from an adult with an advanced solid tumor such as melanoma, head and neck, liver or kidney cancer. CDR3 protein: CATQRTKGDEKLFF. The CDR3 DNA reads as TGTGCCACCCAAAGGACAAAGGGGGATGAAAAACTGTTTTTT.